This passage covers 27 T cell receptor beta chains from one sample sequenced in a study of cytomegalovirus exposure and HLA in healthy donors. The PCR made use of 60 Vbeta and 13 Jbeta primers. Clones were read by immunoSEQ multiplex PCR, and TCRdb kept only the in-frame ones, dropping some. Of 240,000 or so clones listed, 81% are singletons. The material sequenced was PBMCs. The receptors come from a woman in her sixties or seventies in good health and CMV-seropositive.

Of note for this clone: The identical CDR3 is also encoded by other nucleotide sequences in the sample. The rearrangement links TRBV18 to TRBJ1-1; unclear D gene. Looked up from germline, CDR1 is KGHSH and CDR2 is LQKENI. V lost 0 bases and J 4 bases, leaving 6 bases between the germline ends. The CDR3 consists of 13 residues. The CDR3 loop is CASSPPAGTEAFF. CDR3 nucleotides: TGTGCCAGCTCACCACCCGCCGGCACTGAAGCTTTCTTT.

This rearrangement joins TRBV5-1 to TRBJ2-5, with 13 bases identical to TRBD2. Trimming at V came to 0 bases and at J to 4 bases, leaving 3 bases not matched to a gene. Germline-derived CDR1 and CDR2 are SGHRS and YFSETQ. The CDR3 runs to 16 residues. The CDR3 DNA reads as TGCGCCAGCAGCTTGGGGACTAGCGGGAGAGGAGAGACCCAGTACTTC. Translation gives CASSLGTSGRGETQYF.

The CDR3 nucleotides read TGTGCCAGCAGCTTGGGAACTAGCGGAATAGCCAAAAACATTCAGTACTTC. Translating gives CASSLGTSGIAKNIQYF. The chain carries TRBV5-4 and TRBJ2-4; TRBD2 matches at 8 bases. The CDR3 has 17 amino acids. The ends lost 0 bases at V and 0 bases at J; junction bases unmatched: 5. Germline V gene lookup returns CDR1 SGHNT and CDR2 YYREEE (reference sequence).

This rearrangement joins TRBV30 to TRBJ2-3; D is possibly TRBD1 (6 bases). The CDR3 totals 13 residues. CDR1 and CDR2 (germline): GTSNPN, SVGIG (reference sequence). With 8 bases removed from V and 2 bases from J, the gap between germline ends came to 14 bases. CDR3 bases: TGTGCCGGTAACAGGGATTACACAGATACGCAGTATTTT. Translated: CAGNRDYTDTQYF. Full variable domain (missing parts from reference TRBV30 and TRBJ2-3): SQTIHQWPATLVQPVGSPLSLECTVEGTSNPNLYWYRQAAGRGLQLLFYSVGIGQISSEVPQNLSASRPQDRQFILSSKKLLLSDSGFYLCAGNRDYTDTQYFGPGTRLTVL.

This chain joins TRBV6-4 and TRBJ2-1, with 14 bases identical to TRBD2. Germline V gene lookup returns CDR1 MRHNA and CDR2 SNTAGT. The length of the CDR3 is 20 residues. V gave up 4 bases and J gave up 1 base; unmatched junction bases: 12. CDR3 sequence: CASSGGTSGSIWVSYNEQFF. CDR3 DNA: TGTGCCAGCAGTGGAGGGACTAGCGGGAGCATTTGGGTGTCCTACAATGAGCAGTTCTTC.

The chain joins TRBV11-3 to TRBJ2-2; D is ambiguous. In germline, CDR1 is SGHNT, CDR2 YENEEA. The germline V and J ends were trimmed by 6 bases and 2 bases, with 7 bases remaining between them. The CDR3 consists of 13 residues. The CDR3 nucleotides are TGTGCCAGCAGGACGGGTAACACCGGGGAGCTGTTTTTT. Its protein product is CASRTGNTGELFF.

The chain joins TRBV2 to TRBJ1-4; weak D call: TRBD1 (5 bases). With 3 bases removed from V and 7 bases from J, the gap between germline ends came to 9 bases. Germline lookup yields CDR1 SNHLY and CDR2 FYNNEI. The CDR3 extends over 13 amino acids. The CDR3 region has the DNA TGTGCCAGCAGTGACCTGGACACTGAAAAACTGTTTTTT. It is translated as CASSDLDTEKLFF.

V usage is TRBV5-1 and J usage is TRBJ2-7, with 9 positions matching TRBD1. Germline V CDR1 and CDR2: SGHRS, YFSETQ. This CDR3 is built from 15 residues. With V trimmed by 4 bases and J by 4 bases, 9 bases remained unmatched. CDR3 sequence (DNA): TGCGCCAGCAGCGGAACCGGGACAGGGTTATACGAGCAGTACTTC. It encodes CASSGTGTGLYEQYF. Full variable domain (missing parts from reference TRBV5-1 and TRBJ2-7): KAGVTQTPRYLIKTRGQQVTLSCSPISGHRSVSWYQQTPGQGLQFLFEYFSETQRNKGNFPGRFSGRQFSNSRSEMNVSTLELGDSALYLCASSGTGTGLYEQYFGPGTRLTVT.

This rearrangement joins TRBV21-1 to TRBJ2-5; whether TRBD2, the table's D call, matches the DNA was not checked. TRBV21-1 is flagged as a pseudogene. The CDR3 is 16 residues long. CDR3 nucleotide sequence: TGTGCCAGCAGCAAAGATCTCCCGGGGTTGGCGGAGACCCAGTACTTC. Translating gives CASSKDLPGLAETQYF.

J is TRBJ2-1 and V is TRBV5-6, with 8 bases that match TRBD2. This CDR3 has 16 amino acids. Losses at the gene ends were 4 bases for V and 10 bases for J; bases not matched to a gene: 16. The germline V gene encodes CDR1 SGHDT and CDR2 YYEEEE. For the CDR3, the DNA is TGTGCCAGCAGCCCCGGTAGGATTAGCGGGATCGGAGAGCAGTTCTTC. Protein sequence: CASSPGRISGIGEQFF.

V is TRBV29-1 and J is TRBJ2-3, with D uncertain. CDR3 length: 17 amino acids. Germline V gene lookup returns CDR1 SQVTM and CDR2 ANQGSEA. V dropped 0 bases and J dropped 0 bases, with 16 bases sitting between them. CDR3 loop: CSVEDRWAAASTDTQYF. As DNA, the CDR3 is TGCAGCGTTGAAGATCGGTGGGCAGCTGCTAGCACAGATACGCAGTATTTT.

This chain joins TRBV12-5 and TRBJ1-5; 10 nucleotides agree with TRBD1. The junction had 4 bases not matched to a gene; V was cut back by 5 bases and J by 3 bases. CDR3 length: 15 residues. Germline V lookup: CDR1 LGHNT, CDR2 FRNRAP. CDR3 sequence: CASGPGTGDNQPQHF. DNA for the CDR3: TGTGCTAGTGGTCCCGGGACAGGGGACAATCAGCCCCAGCATTTT.

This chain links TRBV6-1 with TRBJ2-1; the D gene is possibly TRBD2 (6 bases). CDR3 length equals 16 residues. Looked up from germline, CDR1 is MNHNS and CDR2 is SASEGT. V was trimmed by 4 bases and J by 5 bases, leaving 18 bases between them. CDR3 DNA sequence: TGTGCCAGCAGTGGGGCCTGGGCGGGACCTCACAATGAGCAGTTCTTC. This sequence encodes CASSGAWAGPHNEQFF.

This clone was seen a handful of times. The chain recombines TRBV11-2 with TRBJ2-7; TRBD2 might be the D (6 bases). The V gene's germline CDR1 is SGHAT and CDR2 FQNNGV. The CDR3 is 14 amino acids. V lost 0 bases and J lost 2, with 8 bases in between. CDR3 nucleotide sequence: TGTGCCAGCAGCTTAGAGGGGGGAACCTACGAGCAGTACTTC. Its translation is CASSLEGGTYEQYF.

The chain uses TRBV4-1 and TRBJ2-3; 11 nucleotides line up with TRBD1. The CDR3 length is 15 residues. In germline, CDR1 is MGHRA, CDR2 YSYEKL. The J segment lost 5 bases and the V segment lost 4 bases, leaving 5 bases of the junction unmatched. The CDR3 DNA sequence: TGCGCCAGCAGCCTGGGGACAGGGGGAAGAGATACGCAGTATTTT. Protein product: CASSLGTGGRDTQYF.

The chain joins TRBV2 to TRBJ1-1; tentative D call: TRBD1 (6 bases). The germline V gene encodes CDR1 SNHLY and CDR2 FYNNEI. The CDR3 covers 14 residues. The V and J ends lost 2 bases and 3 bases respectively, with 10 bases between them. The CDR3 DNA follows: TGTGCCAGCAGTGAAAGGACAGTGTACACTGAAGCTTTCTTT. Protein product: CASSERTVYTEAFF.

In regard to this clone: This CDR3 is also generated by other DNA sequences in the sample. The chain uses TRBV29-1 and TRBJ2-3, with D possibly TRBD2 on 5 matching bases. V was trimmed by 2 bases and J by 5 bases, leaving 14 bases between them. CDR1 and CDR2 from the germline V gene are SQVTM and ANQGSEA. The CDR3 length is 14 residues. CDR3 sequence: CSVESHKGEDTQYF. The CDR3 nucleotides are TGCAGCGTTGAAAGCCACAAGGGAGAAGATACGCAGTATTTT.

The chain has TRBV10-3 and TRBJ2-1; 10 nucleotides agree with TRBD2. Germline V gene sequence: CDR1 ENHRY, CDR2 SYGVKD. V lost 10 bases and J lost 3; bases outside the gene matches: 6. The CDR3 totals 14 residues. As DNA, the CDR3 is TGTGCCACCAGAGGGACTAGCGACTACAATGAGCAGTTCTTC. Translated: CATRGTSDYNEQFF.

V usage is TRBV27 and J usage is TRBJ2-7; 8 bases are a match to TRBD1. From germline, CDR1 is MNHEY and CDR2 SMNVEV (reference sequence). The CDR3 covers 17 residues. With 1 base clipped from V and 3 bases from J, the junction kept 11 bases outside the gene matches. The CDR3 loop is CASSLLSAGGMFYEQYF. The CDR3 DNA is TGTGCCAGCAGTTTATTATCGGCAGGGGGCATGTTCTACGAGCAGTACTTC.

The CDR3 region is CASTSLIGRGTEAFF. The DNA of the CDR3 is TGTGCCAGTACCTCTCTGATCGGCAGGGGCACTGAAGCTTTCTTT. This chain joins TRBV19 and TRBJ1-1, with D tentatively TRBD1 (6 bases). The V gene's germline CDR1 is LNHDA and CDR2 SQIVND (reference sequence). CDR3 length: 15 amino acids. Trimming cost V 7 bases and J 4 bases, with 19 bases left between them.

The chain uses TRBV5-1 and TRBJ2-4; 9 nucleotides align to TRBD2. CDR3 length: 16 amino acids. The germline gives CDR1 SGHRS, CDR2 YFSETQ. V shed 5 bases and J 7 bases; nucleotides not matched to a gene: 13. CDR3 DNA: TGCGCCAGCAGACTGACCGGGACTAGCAAAGGGAACATTCAGTACTTC. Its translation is CASRLTGTSKGNIQYF.

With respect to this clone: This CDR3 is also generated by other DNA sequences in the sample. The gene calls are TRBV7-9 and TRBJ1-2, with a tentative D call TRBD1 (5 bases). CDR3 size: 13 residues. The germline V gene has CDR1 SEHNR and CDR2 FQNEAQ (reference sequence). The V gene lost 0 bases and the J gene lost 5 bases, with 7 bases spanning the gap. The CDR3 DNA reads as TGTGCCAGCAGCTTAGCTGGGGGGTATGGCTACACCTTC. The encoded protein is CASSLAGGYGYTF. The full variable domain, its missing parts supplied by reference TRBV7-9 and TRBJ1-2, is DTGVSQNPRHKITKRGQNVTFRCDPISEHNRLYWYRQTLGQGPEFLTYFQNEAQLEKSRLLSDRFSAERPKGSFSTLEIQRTEQGDSAMYLCASSLAGGYGYTFGSGTRLTVV.

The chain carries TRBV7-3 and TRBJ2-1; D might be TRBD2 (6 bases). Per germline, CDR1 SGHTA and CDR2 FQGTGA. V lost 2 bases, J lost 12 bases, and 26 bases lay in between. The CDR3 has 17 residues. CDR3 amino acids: CASSLGVFGGTPEGQFF. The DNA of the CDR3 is TGTGCCAGCAGCTTAGGGGTTTTTGGCGGGACCCCAGAGGGGCAGTTCTTC.

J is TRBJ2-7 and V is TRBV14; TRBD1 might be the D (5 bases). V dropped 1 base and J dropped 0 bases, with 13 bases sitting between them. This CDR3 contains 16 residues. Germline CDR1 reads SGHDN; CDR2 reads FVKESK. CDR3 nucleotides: TGTGCCAGCAGCCAAGGGGTGAAAAGGGGCTCCTACGAGCAGTACTTC. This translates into CASSQGVKRGSYEQYF.

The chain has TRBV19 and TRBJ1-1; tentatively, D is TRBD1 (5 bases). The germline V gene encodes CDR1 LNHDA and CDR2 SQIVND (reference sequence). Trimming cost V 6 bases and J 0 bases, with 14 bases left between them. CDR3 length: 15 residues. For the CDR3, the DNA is TGTGCCAGTAGGTACCGAAAGGGGCTGAACACTGAAGCTTTCTTT. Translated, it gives CASRYRKGLNTEAFF.

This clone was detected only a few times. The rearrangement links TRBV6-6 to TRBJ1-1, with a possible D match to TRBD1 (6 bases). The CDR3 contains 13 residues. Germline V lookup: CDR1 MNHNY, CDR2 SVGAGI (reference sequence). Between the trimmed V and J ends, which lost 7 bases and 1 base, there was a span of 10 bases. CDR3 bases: TGTGCCAGCATTCACAGGGAGAACACTGAAGCTTTCTTT. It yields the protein CASIHRENTEAFF.

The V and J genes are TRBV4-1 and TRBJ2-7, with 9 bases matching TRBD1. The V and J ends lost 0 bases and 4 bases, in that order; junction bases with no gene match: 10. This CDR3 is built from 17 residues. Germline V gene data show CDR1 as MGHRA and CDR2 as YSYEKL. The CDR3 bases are TGCGCCAGCAGCCAAGATAGGGGGACAGGGAGCTTATACGAGCAGTACTTC. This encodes CASSQDRGTGSLYEQYF.